Below, 26 T cell receptor beta chains from the same sample are listed, as sequenced in a study of T cell repertoires in cytomegalovirus infection. These receptors have no known antigen. TCRdb analysed the reads with MiXCR anew, one entry per CDR3 protein. This sample has around 130,000 distinct CDR3 sequences; under 30% occur once, and the top ten carry approximately 35%. Sample: PBMCs, sequenced either directly or after in vitro stimulation (not recorded which). The receptors originated from a human donor in good health (CMV status not recorded). Some clones in this sample may be carry-over from other donors' samples.

This clonotype came up a few times. The V gene is TRBV11-2, the J gene TRBJ1-1, with unresolved D. The ends were cut back, 7 bases at V and 1 base at J, with 10 bases in the middle. The CDR3 totals 13 residues. In germline, CDR1 is SGHAT, CDR2 FQNNGV. The CDR3 is CASTSRGNTEAFF. Written as DNA, the CDR3 is TGTGCCAGCACGAGCCGGGGGAACACTGAAGCTTTCTTT.

The V and J genes are TRBV7-3 and TRBJ2-2; tentative D call: TRBD2 (5 bases). The ends were cut back, 3 bases at V and 10 bases at J, with 15 bases in the middle. Per germline, CDR1 SGHTA and CDR2 FQGTGA. The CDR3 loop spans 14 amino acids. The CDR3 DNA is TGTGCCAGCAGCTTTACCTTAGGGAGCGAGGAGCTGTTTTTT. Protein product: CASSFTLGSEELFF.

This clonotype was detected only a few times. The chain joins TRBV5-1 to TRBJ2-1, with 8 bases matching TRBD2. The trim removed 2 bases at V and 2 bases at J, leaving 9 bases unmatched. CDR3 size: 17 residues. CDR1 and CDR2 (germline): SGHRS, YFSETQ. CDR3: CASSLYRSGDTYNEQFF. CDR3 nucleotides: TGCGCCAGCAGCTTATACCGTAGCGGGGACACCTACAATGAGCAGTTCTTC.

The sample holds many counts of this clonotype. The CDR3 DNA follows: TGTGCCAGCAGCCTCCAGGGGGGAGCGGGAGGCAATGAGCAGTTCTTC. This translates into CASSLQGGAGGNEQFF. This chain connects TRBV7-2 to TRBJ2-1; 9 bases are shared with TRBD2. Per the germline V gene, CDR1 is SGHTA and CDR2 is FQGNSA. The length of the CDR3 is 16 residues. Trimming cost V 5 bases and J 6 bases; bases outside gene matches: 11. Looking up the rest from reference TRBV7-2 and TRBJ2-1 gives the full variable domain: GAGVSQSPSNKVTEKGKDVELRCDPISGHTALYWYRQSLGQGLEFLIYFQGNSAPDKSGLPSDRFSAERTGGSVSTLTIQRTQQEDSAVYLCASSLQGGAGGNEQFFGPGTRLTVL.

The rearrangement uses TRBV6-2 or TRBV6-3 and TRBJ2-3; D ambiguous. Looked up from germline, CDR1 is MNHEY and CDR2 is SVGEGT. V lost 7 bases and J 0 bases, leaving 14 bases between the germline ends. This CDR3 has 15 residues. The DNA for the CDR3 is TGTGCCAGCAACCTTTGGGGTGCTAGCACAGATACGCAGTATTTT. This codes for CASNLWGASTDTQYF.

The V and J genes are TRBV30 and TRBJ2-2, with a possible D match to TRBD2 (6 bases). V dropped 6 bases and J dropped 3 bases, with 14 bases sitting between them. CDR1 is GTSNPN, CDR2 SVGIG, per germline (reference sequence). The CDR3 runs to 14 residues. The CDR3 sequence is CACPHRRDTGELFF. The DNA of the CDR3 is TGTGCCTGTCCTCATAGGAGGGACACCGGGGAGCTGTTTTTT.

This clonotype showed up just a few times. The J gene is TRBJ1-5, the V gene TRBV19; TRBD1 aligns across 9 bases. J lost 8 bases, V lost 3 bases, and 5 bases had no gene match. The CDR3 sequence is 14 residues long. Per germline, CDR1 LNHDA and CDR2 SQIVND (reference sequence). This CDR3 is CASSIGTGLEPQHF. DNA of the CDR3: TGTGCCAGTAGTATCGGGACAGGGTTAGAGCCCCAGCATTTT.

This clonotype was detected a few times. The rearrangement links TRBV10-3 to TRBJ2-2; 12 bases are shared with TRBD2. V was pared by 4 bases and J by 6 bases, with 3 bases of the junction left unmatched. CDR1 is ENHRY and CDR2 is SYGVKD in the germline V gene. The CDR3 has 15 amino acids. The CDR3 reads CAISGTSGIPGELFF. CDR3 coding DNA: TGTGCCATCAGTGGGACTAGCGGGATCCCCGGGGAGCTGTTTTTT.

There are many counts of this clonotype. The V and J genes are TRBV7-2 and TRBJ1-5; no reliable D call. V lost 0 bases and J 0 bases, leaving 9 bases between the germline ends. CDR3 length: 16 amino acids. Germline lookup yields CDR1 SGHTA and CDR2 FQGNSA. CDR3 protein: CASSLAGGNSNQPQHF. CDR3 DNA: TGTGCCAGCAGCTTAGCCGGCGGGAATAGCAATCAGCCCCAGCATTTT. The entire variable domain, with the rest obtained from reference TRBV7-2 and TRBJ1-5, is as follows: GAGVSQSPSNKVTEKGKDVELRCDPISGHTALYWYRQSLGQGLEFLIYFQGNSAPDKSGLPSDRFSAERTGGSVSTLTIQRTQQEDSAVYLCASSLAGGNSNQPQHFGDGTRLSIL.

The chain's CDR3 is CASSDRGSSNQPQHF. In DNA form, the CDR3 reads TGTGCCAGCAGTGACAGGGGCTCTAGCAATCAGCCCCAGCATTTT. The V call is TRBV2, the J call TRBJ1-5; TRBD1 might be the D (6 bases). The V end lost 3 bases, the J end lost 0 bases, and 9 bases lay between the germline ends. Per germline, CDR1 SNHLY and CDR2 FYNNEI. This CDR3 has 15 residues.

The genes are TRBV19 and TRBJ1-5; D is perhaps TRBD1 (5 bases). The V and J ends lost 6 bases and 3 bases respectively, with 12 bases between them. The germline CDR1 and CDR2 sequences are LNHDA and SQIVND (reference sequence). This CDR3 spans 14 amino acids. CDR3 region: CASRKTGYNQPQHF. In DNA form, the CDR3 reads TGTGCCAGTAGGAAAACAGGCTACAATCAGCCCCAGCATTTT.

This clonotype was picked up many times. The chain joins TRBV7-2 to TRBJ2-5, with a tentative D call TRBD2 (6 bases). The CDR3 contains 15 residues. The V end was cut by 3 bases, the J end by 4 bases, with 15 bases between. Germline CDR1 and CDR2: SGHTA and FQGNSA. The chain's CDR3 is CASSLERAGGETQYF. In nucleotides, the CDR3 is TGTGCCAGCAGCTTGGAAAGGGCCGGGGGAGAGACCCAGTACTTC.

Here the CDR3 reads CASTFYGVGAFF. CDR3 sequence (DNA): TGTGCCAGCACCTTTTACGGAGTAGGGGCTTTCTTT. This chain links TRBV7-2 with TRBJ1-1; D is ambiguous. Germline lookup yields CDR1 SGHTA and CDR2 FQGNSA. The CDR3 is 12 residues long. Trimming shortened V by 7 bases and J by 11 bases, and 17 bases separated the two germline ends. Full variable domain (remainder filled in from reference TRBV7-2 and TRBJ1-1): GAGVSQSPSNKVTEKGKDVELRCDPISGHTALYWYRQSLGQGLEFLIYFQGNSAPDKSGLPSDRFSAERTGGSVSTLTIQRTQQEDSAVYLCASTFYGVGAFFGQGTRLTVV.

The chain couples TRBV28 to TRBJ2-7; TRBD2 might be the D (5 bases). This CDR3 region has 14 residues. V was cut by 8 bases and J by 0 bases, with 14 bases left in between. The V gene's germline CDR1 is MDHEN and CDR2 SYDVKM. The chain's CDR3 is CASGLVGSSYEQYF. The CDR3, as DNA: TGTGCCAGCGGTCTAGTGGGGAGCTCCTACGAGCAGTACTTC.

This chain links TRBV6-6 with TRBJ1-1; 12 positions match TRBD1. Germline-derived CDR1 and CDR2 are MNHNY and SVGAGI (reference sequence). The CDR3 is 16 amino acids. The junction had 3 bases not matched to a gene; V was cut back by 0 bases and J by 4 bases. The CDR3 DNA reads as TGTGCCAGCAGTTACTCCCGGGACAGGGGGCCCACTGAAGCTTTCTTT. Translation: CASSYSRDRGPTEAFF.

This clonotype was counted a few times. The rearrangement links TRBV10-3 to TRBJ2-6; D may be TRBD1 (6 bases). The CDR3 spans 18 residues. Trimming took 3 bases from V and 1 from J, leaving 16 bases between them. The V gene's germline CDR1 is ENHRY and CDR2 SYGVKD. In nucleotides, the CDR3 is TGTGCCATCAGTGACCGGACGGGTCAGGGGTCTGGGGCCAACGTCCTGACTTTC. Amino acids: CAISDRTGQGSGANVLTF.

V gene TRBV7-2 combines with J gene TRBJ2-2, with unresolved D. The CDR3 covers 14 residues. CDR1 and CDR2 (germline): SGHTA, FQGNSA. Trimming left V 5 bases short and J 10 bases short, with 17 bases between. The CDR3 reads CASSPGPNVVELFF. CDR3 bases: TGTGCCAGCAGCCCGGGCCCTAATGTAGTGGAGCTGTTTTTT.

The gene calls are TRBV29-1 and TRBJ1-1; the D is unclear. V was trimmed by 4 bases and J by 3 bases, leaving 15 bases between them. This CDR3 region has 14 residues. Germline V gives CDR1 SQVTM, CDR2 ANQGSEA. In DNA form, the CDR3 reads TGCAGCGTTGTACTCCAGAGGCCGGACACTGAAGCTTTCTTT. Its protein product is CSVVLQRPDTEAFF.

V gene TRBV7-9 combines with J gene TRBJ1-2; D is unresolved. V lost 7 bases, J lost 7 bases, and 19 bases lay in between. Germline V gene lookup returns CDR1 SEHNR and CDR2 FQNEAQ (reference sequence). The CDR3 runs 14 residues. CDR3 nucleotides: TGTGCCAGCACCATCCCGGGAACCTCCAGTGGCTACACCTTC. Encoded protein: CASTIPGTSSGYTF.

The chain uses TRBV30 and TRBJ2-1, with D possibly being TRBD1 or TRBD2 (7 bases each). V lost 0 bases and J lost 10, with 19 bases in between. Germline lookup yields CDR1 GTSNPN and CDR2 SVGIG (reference sequence). This CDR3 has 15 amino acids. DNA of the CDR3: TGTGCCTGGAGTGTACTCAGGGGGGGAGTAAGAGAGCAGTTCTTC. Translation: CAWSVLRGGVREQFF.

The chain employs TRBV7-9 and TRBJ1-1; D is unclear. Trimming cost V 4 bases and J 0 bases, with 12 bases left between them. CDR1 and CDR2 (germline): SEHNR, FQNEAQ (reference sequence). This CDR3 is built from 15 residues. The CDR3 DNA reads as TGTGCCAGCAGCTCCCCGAATAGAGTGAACACTGAAGCTTTCTTT. Encoded protein: CASSSPNRVNTEAFF.

This clonotype was detected ten times or more. The chain couples TRBV28 to TRBJ2-2, with a tentative D call TRBD2 (5 bases). The germline CDR1 and CDR2 sequences are MDHEN and SYDVKM. V dropped 5 bases and J dropped 1 base, with 5 bases sitting between them. The CDR3 has 13 residues. Written as DNA, the CDR3 is TGTGCCAGCAGTGAGGGGAACACCGGGGAGCTGTTTTTT. It translates to CASSEGNTGELFF.

The table lists this clonotype with a few counts. The rearrangement joins TRBV12-3 or TRBV12-4 to TRBJ2-2; TRBD2 matches 7 bases. The CDR3 is 16 residues long. The V gene end was trimmed by 5 bases and the J gene end by 6 bases; junction bases not matched to a gene: 12. The CDR3 spells CASSPRTSKSAGELFF. As DNA, the CDR3 is TGTGCCAGCAGTCCACGGACTAGTAAGAGCGCCGGGGAGCTGTTTTTT.

This clonotype has only a few counts. V usage is TRBV30 and J usage is TRBJ1-1; 8 bases map to TRBD1. This CDR3 region has 16 residues. Trimming at V came to 0 bases and at J to 5 bases, leaving 11 bases not matched to a gene. Germline CDR1 reads GTSNPN; CDR2 reads SVGIG (reference sequence). The CDR3 DNA reads as TGTGCCTGGAGTGTCCCCCAAACAGGGGGAAGGACTGAAGCTTTCTTT. As protein: CAWSVPQTGGRTEAFF.

Only a few counts were recorded for this clonotype. The chain's CDR3 is CASRPTGTSNTGELFF. Written as DNA, the CDR3 is TGTGCCAGCAGGCCAACCGGGACTAGCAACACCGGGGAGCTGTTTTTT. This chain uses TRBV7-7 with TRBJ2-2, with 9 bases matching TRBD2. The CDR3 has 16 amino acids. Trimming at V came to 6 bases and at J to 2 bases, leaving 7 bases not matched to a gene. CDR1 and CDR2 from the germline V gene are SSHAT and FNYEAQ (reference sequence).

This clonotype appeared many times. The V and J genes are TRBV7-2 and TRBJ1-6; D possibly corresponds to TRBD1 (5 bases). Trimming took off 5 bases at V and 4 bases at J, with 15 bases between the two ends. The V gene's germline CDR1 is SGHTA and CDR2 FQGNSA. The CDR3 length is 16 residues. The CDR3 protein is CASSQNQGGYNSPLHF. CDR3 DNA: TGTGCCAGCAGCCAGAACCAGGGCGGGTATAATTCACCCCTCCACTTT.